The 9 T cell receptor beta chains presented below share a single source sample, sequenced in a study of Ad26.COV2.S vaccination and SARS-CoV-2 variants. Produced via immunoSEQ multiplex PCR; TCRdb's table is partial and in-frame only. This table holds roughly 680,000 clones, about 89% found once. Treatment described: 19 received Ad26.COV2.S at low or high dose, single or two shots; about five received placebo; per-sample allocation not given. The samples date from day 63 after the first vaccine or placebo injection. This specimen was peripheral blood, taken in a trial of Ad26.COV2.S vaccine versus placebo. All receptors come from a person between 18 and 65 years old who received the Ad26.COV2.S COVID-19 vaccine or a placebo.

The genes are TRBV10-3 and TRBJ2-7; weak D call: TRBD2 (6 bases). Trimming took off 11 bases at V and 0 bases at J, with 17 bases between the two ends. The V gene's germline CDR1 is ENHRY and CDR2 SYGVKD. This CDR3 region has 14 residues. The CDR3: CAALAGTVSYEQYF. CDR3 DNA sequence: TGTGCCGCCCTCGCCGGGACTGTCTCCTACGAGCAGTACTTC.

The chain uses TRBV5-4 and TRBJ1-6; the D gene is possibly TRBD1 (5 bases). The CDR3 totals 16 residues. V was clipped by 2 bases and J by 3 bases, with 12 bases between them. Germline loops: CDR1 SGHNT, CDR2 YYREEE (reference sequence). CDR3 protein: CASSLGTGVYNSPLHF. In DNA, the CDR3 is TGTGCCAGCAGCTTAGGCACAGGAGTCTATAATTCACCCCTCCACTTT.

J is TRBJ1-5 and V is TRBV7-9, with 8 bases matching TRBD1. Looked up from germline, CDR1 is SEHNR and CDR2 is FQNEAQ (reference sequence). The CDR3 contains 15 residues. Losses at the gene ends were 5 bases for V and 4 bases for J; bases not matched to a gene: 7. The CDR3 bases are TGTGCCAGCAGCACCGGACAGGGTGTAAATCAGCCCCAGCATTTT. Its translation: CASSTGQGVNQPQHF.

The rearrangement joins TRBV6-6 to TRBJ2-3; D is uncertain. The V gene lost 5 bases and the J gene lost 5 bases, with 8 bases spanning the gap. The length of the CDR3 is 12 residues. Germline values: CDR1 MNHNY, CDR2 SVGAGI (reference sequence). The CDR3 DNA sequence: TGTGCCAGCAGTCCGTCCGAAGATACGCAGTATTTT. It is translated as CASSPSEDTQYF.

V and J are TRBV4-1 and TRBJ2-4; TRBD2 matches 10 bases. The CDR3 contains 15 residues. Germline-derived CDR1 and CDR2 are MGHRA and YSYEKL. After removal of 6 bases from V and 0 bases from J, the junction contained 2 bases not matched to a gene. The CDR3 coding sequence is TGCGCCAGCAGGACTAGCGGGTTAGCCAAAAACATTCAGTACTTC. This gives the protein CASRTSGLAKNIQYF.

The chain carries TRBV12-3 or TRBV12-4 and TRBJ1-2, with D unclear. V was pared by 6 bases and J by 6 bases, with 14 bases between. The CDR3 spans 13 residues. The CDR3 nucleotides read TGTGCCAGCAGCAACGAACCCCGGCATGGCTACACCTTC. Its protein product is CASSNEPRHGYTF.

This clone was seen a single time. The chain links TRBV7-9 to TRBJ2-2; no clear D. The CDR3 has 11 amino acids. Deletions cut 2 bases from V and 6 bases from J, with 1 base between. The germline gives CDR1 SEHNR, CDR2 FQNEAQ (reference sequence). The CDR3 sequence: CASSLPGELFF. The DNA for the CDR3 is TGTGCCAGCAGCTTACCCGGGGAGCTGTTTTTT. Based on the CDR3 plus reference TRBV7-9 and TRBJ2-2, the full variable domain is DTGVSQNPRHKITKRGQNVTFRCDPISEHNRLYWYRQTLGQGPEFLTYFQNEAQLEKSRLLSDRFSAERPKGSFSTLEIQRTEQGDSAMYLCASSLPGELFFGEGSRLTVL.

The chain couples TRBV29-1 to TRBJ1-2; D unresolved. V lost 5 bases and J 2 bases, leaving 9 bases between the germline ends. CDR1 SQVTM and CDR2 ANQGSEA come from the germline V gene. The CDR3 is 12 amino acids. The CDR3 spells CSVREGNYGYTF. The CDR3 nucleotides are TGCAGCGTTCGGGAAGGGAACTATGGCTACACCTTC.

CDR3 sequence: CATSDFSGSAYNEQFF. CDR3 nucleotide sequence: TGTGCCACCAGTGATTTCAGCGGGAGCGCCTACAATGAGCAGTTCTTC. This chain connects TRBV24-1 to TRBJ2-1; 8 positions match TRBD2. The ends lost 1 base at V and 2 bases at J; junction bases unmatched: 3. Germline values: CDR1 KGHDR, CDR2 SFDVKD. The CDR3 contains 16 residues.